Listed below are T cell receptor beta chains from one sample, sequenced in a study of shared clonotypes between healthy human individuals. Clones were read by immunoSEQ multiplex PCR, and TCRdb kept only the in-frame ones, dropping some. Of about 1.4 million clones in the sample, roughly 97% were seen once. The sequenced sample was naive CD4+ T cells sorted from blood. These receptors were collected from a young man in good health. CDR3s include the opening cysteine and the closing phenylalanine or tryptophan. The D gene is left open where the match is weak. The size entry is marked missing in some rows and otherwise reads once, few, many or a size class.

. | TRBJ2-1 | TRBV9 | . | TGTGCCAGCAGCGTCGGGGGAGCCTTCTCCTACAATGAGCAGTTCTTC | CASSVGGAFSYNEQFF
. | TRBJ2-7 | TRBV21-1 | . | TGTGCCAGCAGCAAAGCAAGACAGATCTCCTACGAGCAGTACTTC | CASSKARQISYEQYF
. | TRBJ2-5 | TRBV4-3 | . | TGCGCCAGCAGCCAAGATCTCAGGGCCACGGGAGAGACCCAGTACTTC | CASSQDLRATGETQYF
. | TRBJ2-1 | TRBV15 | . | TGTGCCACCAGCAGATCTAGCCGGGGGTACAATGAGCAGTTCTTC | CATSRSSRGYNEQFF
. | TRBJ2-3 | TRBV10-3 | . | TGTGCCATCAGTAAATCCGGGCGGGCAGGGGACGGAGATACGCAGTATTTT | CAISKSGRAGDGDTQYF
TRBD2 | TRBJ2-3 | TRBV9 | . | TGTGCCAGCAGCCGCCAACTAGCGGGCAACACAGATACGCAGTATTTT | CASSRQLAGNTDTQYF
. | TRBJ1-1 | TRBV7-2 | once | TGTGCCAGCAGCTCCACCGGACAGAACACTGAAGCTTTCTTT | CASSSTGQNTEAFF
TRBD2 | TRBJ2-2 | TRBV10-3 | . | TGTGCCATCAGTGAACCGGGACTAGCAGACATCACCGGGGAGCTGTTTTTT | CAISEPGLADITGELFF
. | TRBJ2-7 | TRBV29-1 | . | TGCAGCGTTGGGTCAGACCAAACCTACGAGCAGTACTTC | CSVGSDQTYEQYF
. | TRBJ2-7 | TRBV30 | . | TGTGCCTGGGAGAGAGGGACTGTTATAAACGAGCAGTACTTC | CAWERGTVINEQYF
. | TRBJ2-7 | TRBV6-5 | . | TGTGCCAGCAGTTACTTGGCAGGAGGGATATCCTACGAGCAGTACTTC | CASSYLAGGISYEQYF
. | TRBJ2-7 | TRBV2 | . | TGTGCCAGCAGTGAAGCGCCTTCTTTCCGGGTCTTGGCCTACGAGCAGTACTTC | CASSEAPSFRVLAYEQYF
. | TRBJ2-7 | TRBV30 | . | TGTGCCTGGAGTGTATCCGTTTTCCCCTACGAGCAGTACTTC | CAWSVSVFPYEQYF
TRBD2 | TRBJ2-7 | TRBV7-9 | . | TGTGCCAGCATCCCCTGGGCTAGCGGGAGCTCCTACGAGCAGTACTTC | CASIPWASGSSYEQYF
TRBD2 | TRBJ2-1 | TRBV28 | . | TGTGCCAGCAATCTAGCGGGAGGGGACTACAATGAGCAGTTCTTC | CASNLAGGDYNEQFF
. | TRBJ2-1 | TRBV27 | . | TGTGCCAGCAGTTTATTTACGGCGGGGAGCTCCTACAATGAGCAGTTCTTC | CASSLFTAGSSYNEQFF
TRBD2 | TRBJ2-5 | TRBV29-1 | . | TGCAGCGTTGCGATTGATCACTTGGGGGGGGGCCAAGAGACCCAGTACTTC | CSVAIDHLGGGQETQYF
TRBD2 | TRBJ2-1 | TRBV4-1 | . | TGCGCCAGCAGCCAAGATCCACCTAGCGGGAGATATGAGCAGTTCTTC | CASSQDPPSGRYEQFF
TRBD1 | TRBJ2-1 | TRBV5-4 | . | TGTGCCAGCAGCCCCCGGGACAGGGGTGGTTTGGAGTTCTTC | CASSPRDRGGLEFF
. | TRBJ2-7 | TRBV6-6 | once | TGTGCCAGCAGTTCACCTGGGGACCTCCGCTCCTACGAGCAGTACTTC | CASSSPGDLRSYEQYF
TRBD2 | TRBJ2-5 | TRBV6-5 | . | TGTGCCAGCAGTTACCGGGAGGGCCGAGAGACCCAGTACTTC | CASSYREGRETQYF
. | TRBJ2-1 | TRBV11-2 | once | TGTGCCAGCAGCTTAGTGCAGGGCGGGAATGAGCAGTTCTTC | CASSLVQGGNEQFF
TRBD1 | TRBJ2-3 | TRBV28 | . | TGTGCCAGCACCAGAGACAGGGTGTTTGATACGCAGTATTTT | CASTRDRVFDTQYF
. | TRBJ2-1 | TRBV20-1 | . | TGCAGTGCTGGAGCGGACCGCGGGCAGTTCTTC | CSAGADRGQFF
TRBD2 | TRBJ2-2 | TRBV5-6 | . | TGTGCCAGCAGCTCCGGACTAGCAGACTTGAACACCGGGGAGCTGTTTTTT | CASSSGLADLNTGELFF
. | TRBJ1-5 | TRBV18 | . | TGTGCCAGCTCACCGGAGGGTTTTCAGCCCCAGCATTTT | CASSPEGFQPQHF
. | TRBJ1-4 | TRBV4-1 | . | TGCGCCAGCAGCCAAGTAGGCACTACAACTAATGAAAAACTGTTTTTT | CASSQVGTTTNEKLFF
TRBD1 | TRBJ2-6 | TRBV10-3 | . | TGTGCCACCAGGGACAGGGGATCCTCTGGGGCCAACGTCCTGACTTTC | CATRDRGSSGANVLTF
TRBD2 | TRBJ2-7 | TRBV28 | . | TGTGCCAGCAGTTTTAGTGGGACTAGCGGGAGACGGCGGGACGAGCAGTACTTC | CASSFSGTSGRRRDEQYF
. | TRBJ2-7 | TRBV7-9 | once | TGTGCCAGCAGCTTAGTGGGGGCGAGCTCCTACGAGCAGTACTTC | CASSLVGASSYEQYF
TRBD1 | TRBJ1-4 | TRBV6-1 | . | TGTGCCGAGGGGGGACAGGGGGATGAAAAACTGTTTTTT | CAEGGQGDEKLFF
. | TRBJ2-7 | TRBV7-9 | . | TGTGCCAGCAGCTCCCACGGAGGGGGCCACGAGCAGTACTTC | CASSSHGGGHEQYF
TRBD1 | TRBJ2-7 | TRBV7-8 | . | TGTGCCAGCAGCGCCCCCGGGACAGGGATCGAGCAGTACTTC | CASSAPGTGIEQYF
. | TRBJ2-1 | TRBV7-3 | . | TGTGCCAGCAGCCCGGACACTTACAATGAGCAGTTCTTC | CASSPDTYNEQFF
. | TRBJ1-1 | TRBV2 | . | TGTGCCAGCAGTGAAAGAGGGGCGGAGGTCAACACTGAAGCTTTCTTT | CASSERGAEVNTEAFF
TRBD2 | TRBJ2-5 | TRBV5-8 | . | TGTGCCAGCAGCTGGGGCCGCGGGAGTGGGGCAGAGACCCAGTACTTC | CASSWGRGSGAETQYF
. | TRBJ2-1 | TRBV4-1 | . | TGCGCCAGCAGCCAAGATCAGCCAACTAGGGAGCAGTTCTTC | CASSQDQPTREQFF
TRBD2 | TRBJ2-1 | TRBV6-6 | . | TGTGCCAGCACCTACGGGTCCGGACTAGCGGGAGGGGTGGTCTTC | CASTYGSGLAGGVVF
. | TRBJ2-1 | TRBV19 | . | TGTGCCAGTATACACAATGAGCAGTTCTTC | CASIHNEQFF
. | TRBJ1-2 | TRBV6-1 | . | TGTGCCAGCCGGGCAGAACTTAACTATGGCTACACCTTC | CASRAELNYGYTF
. | TRBJ1-2 | TRBV11-2 | . | TGTGCCAGCAGCTTAGCCCCCAAAGTTAAACTTCGGAACTATGGCTACACCTTC | CASSLAPKVKLRNYGYTF